This TCR beta chain was sequenced for a study of T cell responses to AZD1222 COVID-19 vaccine. Produced via immunoSEQ multiplex PCR; TCRdb's table is partial and in-frame only. This sample has about 91,000 clones, with about 88% found just once. Notes on the study in general: The donor cohort was predominantly white British with a female majority, and clonal diversity may have been underestimated. Compared with day 0, the breadth and depth of the Spike-specific TCR repertoire rose significantly after two doses of AZD1222.

Germline CDR1 and CDR2: SGDLS and YYNGEE. V trimming: 3 bases; J trimming: 4 bases; junction bases outside the gene matches: 8. This CDR3 region has 15 residues. Details on this clone: Its antigen is unidentified.

Sequencing used peripheral blood, obtained on day 0 of AZD1222 vaccination. The chain employs TRBV9 and TRBJ2-5, with 8 nucleotides matching TRBD1. The origin of this receptor is an adult in good health. The CDR3 protein is CASSDQQGGGETQYF. The DNA for the CDR3 is TGTGCCAGCAGCGACCAACAGGGGGGCGGAGAGACCCAGTACTTC.